One and the same sample provided the 23 T cell receptor beta chains below, sequenced in a study of regulatory dendritic cells for organ transplantation. The protocol was immunoSEQ multiplex PCR, while the TCRdb copy is restricted to in-frame clones and leaves out a portion. The sample lists some 40,000 clones, around nine tenths occurring once. The sample taken for sequencing was naive CD8+ T cells from blood. Regarding subset: CD45RA+ naive T cells. The receptor set was obtained from a human donor in good health.

The chain links TRBV4-1 to TRBJ2-7; no clear D. Germline lookup yields CDR1 MGHRA and CDR2 YSYEKL. V was clipped by 1 base and J by 4 bases, with 11 bases between them. CDR3 size: 14 residues. CDR3 sequence reads: CASSQGIGSYEQYF. The CDR3 DNA reads TGCGCCAGCAGCCAAGGAATTGGCTCTTACGAGCAGTACTTC.

This sequence joins TRBV5-6 and TRBJ1-2, with 8 bases lining up with TRBD1. The ends lost 0 bases at V and 2 bases at J; junction bases unmatched: 6. CDR3 size: 16 residues. Germline lookup yields CDR1 SGHDT and CDR2 YYEEEE. CDR3 sequence: CASSLENRGDNYGYTF. The CDR3 DNA sequence: TGTGCCAGCAGCTTGGAAAACAGGGGGGACAACTATGGCTACACCTTC.

The chain couples TRBV5-4 to TRBJ1-2; the D is unclear. Germline CDR1 and CDR2: SGHNT and YYREEE (reference sequence). The V and J ends lost 6 bases and 0 bases respectively, with 6 bases between them. CDR3 length equals 12 residues. CDR3 bases: TGTGCCAGCAATTCAGCTAACTATGGCTACACCTTC. Protein product: CASNSANYGYTF.

This chain's CDR3 is CAWSVKDRSNQPQHF. The CDR3 bases are TGTGCCTGGAGTGTCAAAGACAGAAGCAATCAGCCCCAGCATTTT. The genes are TRBV30 and TRBJ1-5; the D gene is possibly TRBD1 (5 bases). The CDR3 consists of 15 residues. Per the germline V gene, CDR1 is GTSNPN and CDR2 is SVGIG (reference sequence). V dropped 0 bases and J dropped 1 base, with 10 bases sitting between them.

This rearrangement joins TRBV6-6 to TRBJ1-3; TRBD1 matches 8 bases. Losses at the gene ends were 8 bases for V and 8 bases for J; bases not matched to a gene: 14. The length of the CDR3 is 15 residues. Germline CDR1 is MNHNY and CDR2 is SVGAGI (reference sequence). CDR3 region: CASCHVVTGEDTIYF. The CDR3 bases are TGTGCCAGCTGCCACGTTGTGACAGGGGAGGACACCATATATTTT.

This rearrangement joins TRBV4-2 to TRBJ1-5; 8 nucleotides align to TRBD1. CDR1 and CDR2 (germline): LGHNA, YNFKEQ. The CDR3 runs to 16 residues. The V segment lost 1 base and the J segment 6 bases; nucleotides outside the gene matches: 8. CDR3 loop: CASSQGGQGVGQPQHF. Here the CDR3 DNA reads TGTGCCAGCAGCCAAGGCGGACAGGGAGTGGGTCAGCCCCAGCATTTT.

CDR3 region: CASSVGGNRGYTF. CDR3 sequence (DNA): TGTGCCAGCAGCGTAGGAGGGAATAGGGGCTACACCTTC. J is TRBJ1-2 and V is TRBV9; no reliable D call. The germline gives CDR1 SGDLS, CDR2 YYNGEE. Trimming cost V 0 bases and J 8 bases, with 11 bases left between them. This CDR3 is 13 amino acids long.

This chain connects TRBV7-9 to TRBJ2-3; tentatively, D is TRBD1 or TRBD2 (5 bases each). Per the germline V gene, CDR1 is SEHNR and CDR2 is FQNEAQ (reference sequence). Trimming stripped 3 bases from V and 2 bases from J, with 12 bases between. The CDR3 is made up of 15 amino acids. The CDR3 DNA follows: TGTGCCAGCAGCTTGTCCGGGGCCACCACAGATACGCAGTATTTT. Translated: CASSLSGATTDTQYF.

This clone was detected only a few times. The chain couples TRBV28 to TRBJ2-7; no firm D call. This CDR3 has 11 residues. The V end lost 2 bases, the J end lost 9 bases, and 8 bases lay between the germline ends. Germline V gene lookup returns CDR1 MDHEN and CDR2 SYDVKM. The CDR3 is CASSLGYRQYF. The CDR3 bases are TGTGCCAGCAGTTTAGGATATCGGCAGTACTTC.

The genes are TRBV19 and TRBJ1-5, with D possibly matching TRBD1 (5 bases). This CDR3 region has 15 residues. Trimming cost V 9 bases and J 4 bases, with 19 bases left between them. Germline V CDR1 and CDR2: LNHDA, SQIVND (reference sequence). CDR3 nucleotide sequence: TGTGCCAGCTCCGAGTGGGGGACTGAGAATCAGCCCCAGCATTTT. Its protein is CASSEWGTENQPQHF.

V gene TRBV15 combines with J gene TRBJ2-1; D perhaps matches TRBD2 (5 bases). The CDR3 is 18 amino acids. CDR1 and CDR2 from the germline V gene are LNHNV and YYDKDF (reference sequence). Trimming stripped 3 bases from V and 3 bases from J, with 21 bases between. The CDR3 sequence: CATSSGSGLVADYNEQFF. The CDR3 region has the DNA TGTGCCACCAGCAGTGGGAGTGGTTTGGTAGCAGACTACAATGAGCAGTTCTTC.

V gene TRBV7-9 combines with J gene TRBJ1-1; D is undetermined. The CDR3 sequence is 14 residues long. With 5 bases removed from V and 1 base from J, the gap between germline ends came to 11 bases. The germline V gene has CDR1 SEHNR and CDR2 FQNEAQ (reference sequence). Here the CDR3 DNA reads TGTGCCAGCAGCCCCGGACGGGGGAACACTGAAGCTTTCTTT. Protein sequence: CASSPGRGNTEAFF. Together with reference TRBV7-9 and TRBJ1-1, the CDR3 gives the full variable domain: DTGVSQNPRHKITKRGQNVTFRCDPISEHNRLYWYRQTLGQGPEFLTYFQNEAQLEKSRLLSDRFSAERPKGSFSTLEIQRTEQGDSAMYLCASSPGRGNTEAFFGQGTRLTVV.

The chain recombines TRBV9 with TRBJ2-3; the match to TRBD2 covers 9 bases. V lost 4 bases and J lost 3; bases outside the gene matches: 12. The CDR3 spans 17 residues. Germline CDR1 is SGDLS and CDR2 is YYNGEE. CDR3 DNA: TGTGCCAGCAGCCTCCCCATTAGCGGGGGTGCTACAGATACGCAGTATTTT. It specifies CASSLPISGGATDTQYF.

This chain joins TRBV2 and TRBJ1-5; D is uncertain. This CDR3 is 14 amino acids long. V was pared by 4 bases and J by 0 bases, with 7 bases between. Germline V gene sequence: CDR1 SNHLY, CDR2 FYNNEI. As DNA, the CDR3 is TGTGCCAGCAGTGTTGGTGCTAGCAATCAGCCCCAGCATTTT. Residues: CASSVGASNQPQHF.

The chain employs TRBV4-2 and TRBJ2-2, with D perhaps assigned TRBD1 or TRBD2 (5 bases each). Germline CDR1 is LGHNA and CDR2 is YNFKEQ. The V end lost 4 bases, the J end lost 4 bases, and 13 bases lay between the germline ends. The CDR3 totals 15 residues. The CDR3 is CASSLRGEGTGELFF. The CDR3 nucleotides read TGTGCCAGCAGCCTGAGGGGTGAGGGCACCGGGGAGCTGTTTTTT.

The chain is built from TRBV25-1 and TRBJ1-1; 7 positions agree with TRBD1. V was clipped by 4 bases and J by 5 bases; unmatched bases: 4. CDR1 is MGHDK and CDR2 is SYGVNS in the germline V gene. The CDR3 runs to 13 residues. Written as DNA, the CDR3 is TGTGCCAGCAGTGGACAGGGAAATACTGAAGCTTTCTTT. This codes for CASSGQGNTEAFF.

This chain uses TRBV6-5 with TRBJ1-2, with D possibly being TRBD1 (6 bases). This CDR3 is built from 15 residues. In germline, CDR1 is MNHEY, CDR2 SVGAGI. V gave up 0 bases and J gave up 1 base, with 9 bases separating them. The CDR3 protein is CASSYSLDSNYGYTF. The CDR3 DNA sequence: TGTGCCAGCAGTTACTCGCTGGACAGTAACTATGGCTACACCTTC.

This clone was seen once. The rearrangement links TRBV5-4 to TRBJ1-1; D is ambiguous. The germline CDR1 and CDR2 sequences are SGHNT and YYREEE (reference sequence). The length of the CDR3 is 12 residues. The germline V and J ends were trimmed by 0 bases and 11 bases, with 11 bases remaining between them. The CDR3 loop reads CASSLGGRRAFF. The CDR3 DNA sequence: TGTGCCAGCAGCTTGGGAGGGCGAAGGGCTTTCTTT.

The chain carries TRBV29-1 and TRBJ2-1, with TRBD2 identical over 7 bases. Germline V gene data show CDR1 as SQVTM and CDR2 as ANQGSEA. V lost 7 bases and J lost 9; bases outside the gene matches: 6. The length of the CDR3 is 11 residues. Here the CDR3 DNA reads TGCAGCGGGGGGGGAGGGCCTGAGCAGTTCTTC. It specifies CSGGGGPEQFF.

This chain links TRBV7-2 with TRBJ1-1; no definite D call. V lost 1 base and J lost 4, with 13 bases in between. This CDR3 is 15 amino acids long. From germline, CDR1 is SGHTA and CDR2 FQGNSA. The CDR3 coding sequence is TGTGCCAGCAGCTTAGATGTAGGATTGGGCACTGAAGCTTTCTTT. It yields the protein CASSLDVGLGTEAFF.

Notes on this clone: The sample has other DNA sequences that encode this CDR3 too. The chain uses TRBV9 and TRBJ2-3; D is undetermined. The CDR3 extends over 12 amino acids. V was cut by 4 bases and J by 0 bases, with 3 bases left in between. Germline values: CDR1 SGDLS, CDR2 YYNGEE. The CDR3 DNA follows: TGTGCCAGCAGCATCAGCACAGATACGCAGTATTTT. This translates into CASSISTDTQYF.

CDR3 region: CASSSYEDGTYEQYF. CDR3 nucleotides: TGTGCCAGCAGCTCATATGAGGACGGAACCTACGAGCAGTACTTC. This sequence joins TRBV11-2 and TRBJ2-7; D not certain. The ends were cut back, 4 bases at V and 2 bases at J, with 15 bases in the middle. This CDR3 has 15 amino acids. From germline, CDR1 is SGHAT and CDR2 FQNNGV. The whole variable domain, remainder taken from reference TRBV11-2 and TRBJ2-7, is EAGVAQSPRYKIIEKRQSVAFWCNPISGHATLYWYQQILGQGPKLLIQFQNNGVVDDSQLPKDRFSAERLKGVDSTLKIQPAKLEDSAVYLCASSSYEDGTYEQYFGPGTRLTVT.

V and J are TRBV11-2 and TRBJ1-1; possibly TRBD1 for D (5 bases). Germline CDR1 and CDR2: SGHAT and FQNNGV. V was clipped by 2 bases and J by 6 bases, with 13 bases between them. The length of the CDR3 is 14 residues. CDR3 DNA: TGTGCCAGCAGCTTAAGTATGGGGCTAGCTGAAGCTTTCTTT. Amino acid sequence: CASSLSMGLAEAFF. Combining the CDR3 with reference TRBV11-2 and TRBJ1-1 gives the whole variable domain EAGVAQSPRYKIIEKRQSVAFWCNPISGHATLYWYQQILGQGPKLLIQFQNNGVVDDSQLPKDRFSAERLKGVDSTLKIQPAKLEDSAVYLCASSLSMGLAEAFFGQGTRLTVV.